These 8 T cell receptor beta chains share one sample of origin, sequenced in a study of tissue T cells after allogeneic stem cell transplantation. This table comes from immunoSEQ multiplex PCR, and its TCRdb copy is limited to in-frame clones, with some not included. The sample records more than 4,500 clones, over 40% being singletons. As to time point: mouse harvest day 14 after allogeneic transplant. The graft held 10^6 splenic CD5+ T cells and 10^7 T-cell-depleted bone marrow cells. Sequencing was performed on gut tissue. The source is a female BALB/c mouse given C57BL/6 T cells with graft-versus-host disease after an allogeneic hematopoietic cell transplant.

Regarding this clone: The listed genes are named as in mouse. The CDR3 extends 1 residue past the end of the read, so its final part is completed from the germline J gene. The V and J genes are TRBV3 and TRBJ2-5; D is unresolved. Germline CDR1 and CDR2: SNHLY and FYNGKV (reference sequence). With 3 bases removed from V and 5 bases from J, the gap between germline ends came to 9 bases. The CDR3 consists of 13 residues. Partial CDR3 DNA: TGTGCCAGCAGCTTTAACAGCCCAGACACCCAGTAC. It is translated as CASSFNSPDTQY. The CDR3 in its entirety is CASSFNSPDTQYF.

Note on this clone: Genes and germline come from the mouse. The DNA ends 1 residue before the CDR3 does, and the rest of the CDR3 is filled in from the germline J gene. The rearrangement joins TRBV16 to TRBJ2-1; perhaps TRBD1 as D (6 bases). Germline CDR1 is SGHSA and CDR2 is FRNQAP. The CDR3 is 14 residues long. V was pared by 6 bases and J by 3 bases, with 12 bases between. CDR3 residues: CASSPGTTYAEQFF. The covered CDR3 bases are TGTGCAAGCAGTCCCGGGACAACCTATGCTGAGCAGTTC.

To note about this clone: With a much larger clone just one base away, this may be a read error. Mouse germline and gene names are used. The read halts 1 residue ahead of the CDR3 end, with the missing end drawn from the germline J gene. V is TRBV13-3 and J is TRBJ1-3, with a tentative D call TRBD1 (6 bases). In germline, CDR1 is NNHDY, CDR2 SYVADS. The CDR3 is 14 residues long. V was cut by 5 bases and J by 0 bases, with 9 bases left in between. The CDR3 bases that were read are TGTGCCAGCAGGGACAGAAATTCTGGAAATACGCTCTAT. Protein: CASRDRNSGNTLY. In full, the CDR3 reads CASRDRNSGNTLYF. The full variable domain, rest sourced from reference TRBV13-3 and TRBJ1-3, is EAAVTQSPRSKVAVTGGKVTLSCHQTNNHDYMYWYRQDTGHGLRLIHYSYVADSTEKGDIPDGYKASRPSQENFSLILELASLSQTAVYFCASRDRNSGNTLYFGEGSRLIVV.

Comment on this clone: All gene names here are mouse names. The read stops 1 residue short of the end of the CDR3; the missing end is completed from the germline J gene. The rearrangement links TRBV31 to TRBJ1-4; 12 bases map to TRBD1. Per the germline V gene, CDR1 is GKSSPN and CDR2 is SITVG. The CDR3 consists of 15 residues. The junction had 6 bases not matched to a gene; V was cut back by 3 bases and J by 7 bases. This CDR3 is CAWSQGTGGGERLFF. The sequenced part of the CDR3 DNA is TGTGCCTGGAGCCAGGGGACAGGGGGCGGCGAAAGATTATTT.

Remarks on this clone: Genes here carry mouse names. The read stops 1 residue short of the end of the CDR3; the missing end is completed from the germline J gene. The rearrangement joins TRBV15 to TRBJ1-1; unclear D gene. This CDR3 has 13 residues. The ends were cut back, 5 bases at V and 0 bases at J, with 7 bases in the middle. Germline-derived CDR1 and CDR2 are SGHND and FRSKSL. Incomplete CDR3 DNA: TGTGCCAGCAGTACGACAACAAACACAGAAGTCTTC. As protein: CASSTTTNTEVF. The whole CDR3 reads CASSTTTNTEVFF. Together with reference TRBV15 and TRBJ1-1, the CDR3 gives the full variable domain: DAGVTQTPRHEVAEKGQTIILKCEPVSGHNDLFWYRQTKIQGLELLSYFRSKSLMEDGGAFKDRFKAEMLNSSFSTLKIQPTEPKDSAVYLCASSTTTNTEVFFGKGTRLTVV.

Regarding this clone: Gene names denote mouse genes. The CDR3 DNA, read in part, is TGTGCCAGCAGCTGGAACACCGGGCAGCTCTAC. As protein: CASSWNTGQLY. The CDR3, in full, reads CASSWNTGQLYF. This chain links TRBV4 with TRBJ2-2; no clear D. The read stops 1 residue short of the end of the CDR3; the missing end is completed from the germline J gene. Germline V CDR1 and CDR2: LGHDT, YNNKQL (reference sequence). This CDR3 has 12 residues. Trimming took 4 bases from V and 2 from J, leaving 2 bases between them. Full variable domain (remainder filled in from reference TRBV4 and TRBJ2-2): ETAVFQTPNYHVTQVGNEVSFNCKQTLGHDTMYWYKQDSKKLLKIMFSYNNKQLIVNETVPRRFSPQSSDKAHLNLRIKSVEPEDSAVYLCASSWNTGQLYFGEGSKLTVL.

About this clone itself: Mouse germline and gene names are used. Read data end 1 residue before the CDR3 end; the end is taken from the germline J gene. The chain carries TRBV26 and TRBJ1-2; TRBD1 matches at 8 bases. The V segment lost 3 bases and the J segment 4 bases; nucleotides outside the gene matches: 4. The CDR3 extends over 14 amino acids. Germline V gene data show CDR1 as KGHPV and CDR2 as FQNQEV (reference sequence). The sequenced CDR3 bases are TGTGCCAGCAGTCTATCAGGGGGCCTCTCCGACTACACC. This sequence encodes CASSLSGGLSDYT. The CDR3 as a whole reads CASSLSGGLSDYTF.

A remark on this clone: Mouse names are used for the genes. CDR3 sequence: CASSQTGGSQNTLYF. The CDR3 bases that were read are TGTGCCAGCAGCCAAACTGGGGGGAGTCAAAACACCTTGTAC. The chain uses TRBV2 and TRBJ2-4; TRBD2 agrees at 9 bases. The observed sequence ends 1 residue before the CDR3 terminus, with the missing tail filled in from the germline J gene. Germline CDR1 is LGHNA and CDR2 is YSYQKL. Losses at the gene ends were 2 bases for V and 0 bases for J; bases not matched to a gene: 0. This CDR3 comprises 15 residues.